These 21 T cell receptor beta chains share one sample of origin, sequenced in a study of T cells in localized non-small cell lung cancer. Clones were sequenced by immunoSEQ multiplex PCR, and TCRdb holds only the in-frame ones, with some missing. The sample consists of 3,000 to 3,500 clones, 25% to 30% of them appearing once. Sequences were derived from lung tumor tissue, sampled before any cancer treatment. The receptors come from a man between 40 and 70 years old with stage III lung adenocarcinoma.

By sample fraction, this clone is large. The V gene is TRBV11-3, the J gene TRBJ2-1; 10 bases fit TRBD1. The germline gives CDR1 SGHNT, CDR2 YENEEA. The CDR3 loop spans 14 amino acids. The V gene end was trimmed by 3 bases and the J gene end by 9 bases; junction bases not matched to a gene: 5. The CDR3 protein is CASSFGQGGSEQFF. CDR3 bases: TGTGCCAGCAGCTTTGGACAGGGGGGTAGTGAGCAGTTCTTC.

V is TRBV28 and J is TRBJ2-7; perhaps TRBD2 as D (6 bases). Trimming cost V 6 bases and J 3 bases, with 9 bases left between them. Germline assignment: CDR1 MDHEN and CDR2 SYDVKM. CDR3 length equals 12 residues. For the CDR3, the DNA is TGTGCCAGCAGCCCCGGGGGCTACGAGCAGTACGTC. Its protein is CASSPGGYEQYV.

This clone rates as medium-sized. The CDR3: CASSPTSGQGETQYF. CDR3 nucleotide sequence: TGTGCCAGCAGTCCCACCTCGGGACAAGGGGAGACCCAGTACTTC. The chain employs TRBV6-8 and TRBJ2-5; TRBD1 is a possible D gene (6 bases). The CDR3 loop spans 15 amino acids. Germline CDR1 is MNHGY and CDR2 is SAAAGT. Trimming removed 5 bases at V and 5 bases at J, with 18 bases between.

This chain links TRBV6-8 with TRBJ2-5, with 11 bases aligning to TRBD1. The CDR3 consists of 15 residues. With V trimmed by 6 bases and J by 5 bases, 8 bases remained unmatched. CDR1 and CDR2 from the germline V gene are MNHGY and SAAAGT. The CDR3 bases are TGTGCCAGCAGCGGACAGGGGGCGCGTTTCGAGACCCAGTACTTC. Residues: CASSGQGARFETQYF.

This clone was found a few times. The rearrangement joins TRBV11-3 to TRBJ2-1; D tentatively reads TRBD1 or TRBD2 (5 bases each). The germline V gene encodes CDR1 SGHNT and CDR2 YENEEA. CDR3 length: 14 amino acids. Deletions cut 3 bases from V and 9 bases from J, with 15 bases between. CDR3 residues: CASSLDGTVGEQFF. The CDR3 nucleotides read TGTGCCAGCAGCTTGGATGGGACGGTAGGTGAGCAGTTCTTC.

Relative to its sample, this clone is medium-sized. The chain has TRBV6-8 and TRBJ1-1, with D possibly being TRBD1 (5 bases). The length of the CDR3 is 13 residues. Trimming took 6 bases from V and 3 from J, leaving 11 bases between them. Looked up from germline, CDR1 is MNHGY and CDR2 is SAAAGT. In DNA form, the CDR3 reads TGTGCCAGCAGCCGGACGGGGCACACTGAAGCTTTCTTT. This translates into CASSRTGHTEAFF.

The J gene is TRBJ2-6, the V gene TRBV23-1, with D unresolved. TRBV23-1 is noted as an ORF with a role that remains uncertain. The CDR3 length is 18 residues. V lost 5 bases and J 5 bases, leaving 22 bases between the germline ends. CDR3 coding DNA: TGCGCCAGCAGTTCCGGAAGGCCGCAACAAAGTCGGGCCAACGTCCTGACTTTC. Translated: CASSSGRPQQSRANVLTF.

The chain joins TRBV18 to TRBJ1-1, with 7 bases fitting TRBD1. Germline V lookup: CDR1 KGHSH, CDR2 LQKENI. Trimming at V came to 4 bases and at J to 1 base, leaving 6 bases not matched to a gene. The CDR3 consists of 15 residues. The DNA for the CDR3 is TGTGCCAGCTCACGAACCGGGACAGAGAACACTGAAGCTTTCTTT. This encodes CASSRTGTENTEAFF.

This chain joins TRBV6-8 and TRBJ1-2; 7 nucleotides agree with TRBD1. In germline, CDR1 is MNHGY, CDR2 SAAAGT. Trimming cost V 6 bases and J 4 bases; bases outside gene matches: 8. This CDR3 contains 14 residues. In DNA form, the CDR3 reads TGTGCCAGCAGGCCTGGGACAGCTGTCTATGGCTACACCTTC. Amino acid sequence: CASRPGTAVYGYTF.

This clone was seen only a few times. The rearrangement joins TRBV6-1 to TRBJ1-2, with TRBD1 matching over 7 bases. CDR1 and CDR2 from the germline V gene are MNHNS and SASEGT. Trimming took 1 base from V and 3 from J; bases not matched to a gene: 5. CDR3 size: 15 residues. CDR3 bases: TGTGCCAGCAGTGAAGGCCCGACAGGGTACTATGGCTACACCTTC. It translates to CASSEGPTGYYGYTF.

This clone was picked up a small number of times. The chain has TRBV15 and TRBJ2-2, with D unclear. The germline V gene has CDR1 LNHNV and CDR2 YYDKDF (reference sequence). The V end lost 4 bases, the J end lost 9 bases, and 15 bases lay between the germline ends. The CDR3 contains 14 residues. CDR3 region: CATSTRDTGRELFF. CDR3 coding DNA: TGTGCCACCAGCACGAGAGACACGGGCAGGGAGCTGTTTTTT.

The rearrangement joins TRBV4-1 to TRBJ1-2, with no clear D. This CDR3 is built from 15 residues. With 2 bases removed from V and 2 bases from J, the gap between germline ends came to 12 bases. Germline V lookup: CDR1 MGHRA, CDR2 YSYEKL. The CDR3 DNA reads as TGCGCCAGCAGCCAAATTGGTTTGGGGAACTATGGCTACACCTTC. Protein: CASSQIGLGNYGYTF.

This clone has a handful of counts. V gene TRBV11-3 combines with J gene TRBJ2-6; D possibly corresponds to TRBD1 (6 bases). The CDR3 totals 14 residues. V lost 5 bases to trimming and J lost 9 bases, with 14 bases between them. Per germline, CDR1 SGHNT and CDR2 YENEEA. The CDR3 here is CASSPLRGDNVLTF. CDR3 in DNA: TGTGCCAGCAGCCCCCTCAGGGGAGACAACGTCCTGACTTTC.

This clone was seen only a few times. J is TRBJ1-5 and V is TRBV28; D not certain. Germline CDR1 MDHEN, CDR2 SYDVKM. V was clipped by 7 bases and J by 9 bases, with 16 bases between them. This CDR3 region has 13 residues. The CDR3 coding sequence is TGTGCCAGCACCACCTTGTTGCGGCGGCCCCAGCATTTT. Its translation: CASTTLLRRPQHF.

This clone came up a few times. The chain carries TRBV6-8 and TRBJ1-6, with a weak D call TRBD1 (5 bases). The CDR3 loop spans 15 amino acids. In germline, CDR1 is MNHGY, CDR2 SAAAGT. V gave up 4 bases and J gave up 8 bases, with 15 bases separating them. This CDR3 reads CASSSPGTRDSPLHF. The CDR3 DNA is TGTGCCAGCAGTTCCCCCGGGACGAGGGATTCACCCCTCCACTTT.

The chain recombines TRBV5-1 with TRBJ2-5, with 7 bases that match TRBD1. CDR1 and CDR2 from the germline V gene are SGHRS and YFSETQ. CDR3 length equals 14 residues. The V gene end was trimmed by 4 bases and the J gene end by 2 bases; junction bases not matched to a gene: 5. The CDR3 DNA is TGCGCCAGCAGCACGGGACAGCCTCAAGAGACCCAGTACTTC. This encodes CASSTGQPQETQYF.

The chain combines TRBV29-1 with TRBJ1-1; maybe TRBD1 (6 bases). Germline CDR1 SQVTM, CDR2 ANQGSEA. V gave up 5 bases and J gave up 1 base, with 20 bases separating them. The CDR3 length is 16 residues. The CDR3 loop reads CSVFGQNRYRNTEAFF. The CDR3 bases are TGCAGCGTTTTCGGACAGAACCGATATAGGAACACTGAAGCTTTCTTT. Full variable domain (outside the CDR3, taken from reference TRBV29-1 and TRBJ1-1): SAVISQKPSRDICQRGTSLTIQCQVDSQVTMMFWYRQQPGQSLTLIATANQGSEATYESGFVIDKFPISRPNLTFSTLTVSNMSPEDSSIYLCSVFGQNRYRNTEAFFGQGTRLTVV.

The V call is TRBV19, the J call TRBJ2-1; 12 nucleotides align to TRBD2. CDR3 length: 15 amino acids. Trimming at V came to 6 bases and at J to 6 bases, leaving 6 bases not matched to a gene. Germline-derived CDR1 and CDR2 are LNHDA and SQIVND (reference sequence). The CDR3 is CASRSGLAGSNEQFF. The CDR3 DNA is TGTGCCAGTAGATCCGGACTAGCGGGAAGCAATGAGCAGTTCTTC.

In nucleotides, the CDR3 is TGTGCCAGCAGTTTAGAAGGGGGACTAGCTTTGGACACCGGGGAGCTGTTTTTT. Amino acid sequence: CASSLEGGLALDTGELFF. This chain joins TRBV28 and TRBJ2-2; TRBD2 aligns across 9 bases. The germline V gene has CDR1 MDHEN and CDR2 SYDVKM. CDR3 length equals 18 residues. V was clipped by 2 bases and J by 3 bases; unmatched bases: 10.

This clone rates as medium-sized. J is TRBJ2-2 and V is TRBV9, with 7 nucleotides matching TRBD2. CDR1 and CDR2 (germline): SGDLS, YYNGEE. This CDR3 spans 15 amino acids. With 5 bases clipped from V and 6 bases from J, the junction kept 10 bases outside the gene matches. This CDR3 reads CASSDQRLAPGELFF. In DNA form, the CDR3 reads TGTGCCAGCAGTGATCAGCGACTAGCCCCCGGGGAGCTGTTTTTT.

The chain joins TRBV11-3 to TRBJ2-2, with D perhaps matching TRBD1 or TRBD2 (6 bases each). The CDR3 runs 14 residues. Germline V lookup: CDR1 SGHNT, CDR2 YENEEA. V lost 6 bases to trimming and J lost 4 bases, with 12 bases between them. CDR3 coding DNA: TGTGCCAGCAGTCCCCGGGGGCTCACCGGGGAGCTGTTTTTT. It is translated as CASSPRGLTGELFF.